One sample yielded the 24 T cell receptor beta chains listed below, sequenced in a study of Graves' ophthalmopathy and Graves' hyperthyroidism. RNA transcripts provided the template for amplifying TCR beta CDR3 regions. In the first round, RT-PCR was carried out with HTBI primers, and a multiplex PCR formed the second round. TCRdb re-called the multiplex PCR reads through MiXCR, storing one row per CDR3 protein. The table includes 350,000 to 400,000 distinct CDR3 sequences, approximately 20% detected once. The sequencing input was peripheral blood. These receptor sequences come from a woman under 30 with Graves' ophthalmopathy.

This clonotype was observed at least ten times. The rearrangement links TRBV30 to TRBJ1-1; D is ambiguous. Trimming took off 2 bases at V and 0 bases at J, with 13 bases between the two ends. The germline V gene encodes CDR1 GTSNPN and CDR2 SVGIG (reference sequence). The CDR3 contains 15 residues. The DNA of the CDR3 is TGTGCCTGGAGTCCCGGAACCCCCATGAACACTGAAGCTTTCTTT. Amino acids: CAWSPGTPMNTEAFF.

At least ten counts were recorded for this clonotype. The chain combines TRBV19 with TRBJ2-3, with 9 bases lining up with TRBD1. The CDR3 is 15 residues long. Looked up from germline, CDR1 is LNHDA and CDR2 is SQIVND (reference sequence). The V and J ends lost 6 bases and 4 bases, in that order; junction bases with no gene match: 8. In DNA, the CDR3 is TGTGCCAGTAGGGGGGACAGGGTCGCGGCAGATACGCAGTATTTT. Its translation: CASRGDRVAADTQYF.

The sample holds one count of this clonotype. The chain couples TRBV7-8 to TRBJ2-7; maybe TRBD2 (5 bases). CDR3 length: 16 residues. V was clipped by 1 base and J by 2 bases, with 15 bases between them. The germline gives CDR1 SGHVS, CDR2 FQNEAQ. CDR3 amino acids: CASSLGLRRQPYEQYF. The CDR3, as DNA: TGTGCCAGCAGCTTAGGATTGCGGAGGCAGCCCTACGAGCAGTACTTC.

The chain is built from TRBV7-2 and TRBJ1-5, with D possibly TRBD1 on 5 matching bases. The CDR3 has 15 residues. Germline loops: CDR1 SGHTA, CDR2 FQGNSA. V was trimmed by 4 bases and J by 6 bases, leaving 16 bases between them. The CDR3 region is CASSSGTVRGQPQHF. The CDR3 bases are TGTGCCAGCAGCTCCGGGACGGTTCGTGGTCAGCCCCAGCATTTT.

Ten or more counts support this clonotype. DNA of the CDR3: TGTGCCAGATTAAATGGCAGGGACGCCTACGAGCAGTACTTC. It yields the protein CARLNGRDAYEQYF. V and J are TRBV28 and TRBJ2-7; D is possibly TRBD1 or TRBD2 (5 bases each). The CDR3 consists of 14 residues. Germline-derived CDR1 and CDR2 are MDHEN and SYDVKM. V gave up 9 bases and J gave up 2 bases, with 17 bases separating them.

This clonotype has at least ten counts. The J gene is TRBJ1-1, the V gene TRBV28; D might be TRBD1 (5 bases). CDR1 is MDHEN and CDR2 is SYDVKM in the germline V gene. CDR3 size: 15 residues. Trimming stripped 6 bases from V and 3 bases from J, with 17 bases between. CDR3 nucleotide sequence: TGTGCCAGCAGACTAACGGGGGTTCGGGACACTGAAGCTTTCTTT. Protein sequence: CASRLTGVRDTEAFF.

The chain is built from TRBV7-3 and TRBJ2-3; D tentatively reads TRBD1 or TRBD2 (5 bases each). Germline lookup yields CDR1 SGHTA and CDR2 FQGTGA. This CDR3 contains 16 residues. Trimming shortened V by 0 bases and J by 1 base, and 11 bases separated the two germline ends. CDR3 nucleotide sequence: TGTGCCAGCAGCTTAACGGTTGGGGACCGCACAGATACGCAGTATTTT. Residues: CASSLTVGDRTDTQYF.

This clonotype was found many times. The chain uses TRBV7-9 and TRBJ2-7; D gene uncertain. The CDR3 loop spans 14 amino acids. Trimming cost V 1 base and J 3 bases, with 10 bases left between them. The germline V gene encodes CDR1 SEHNR and CDR2 FQNEAQ (reference sequence). The CDR3 DNA is TGTGCCAGCAGCTTAGAAGGGATGGACTACGAGCAGTACTTC. Its protein product is CASSLEGMDYEQYF.

This clonotype was recorded many times. This chain uses TRBV28 with TRBJ2-7, with unresolved D. Trimming removed 6 bases from V and 3 bases from J, with 12 bases in between. CDR1 and CDR2 (germline): MDHEN, SYDVKM. This CDR3 has 13 amino acids. CDR3 DNA: TGTGCCAGCAGACCTCGTCACGGCTACGAGCAGTACTTC. The encoded protein is CASRPRHGYEQYF.

There are many counts of this clonotype. The chain couples TRBV5-8 to TRBJ2-7; 12 positions match TRBD2. V dropped 4 bases and J dropped 3; count of bases not matched to a gene: 5. Germline V lookup: CDR1 SGHTS, CDR2 YDEGEE. The CDR3 has 15 amino acids. CDR3 residues: CASSGLTSGSYEQYF. CDR3 sequence (DNA): TGTGCCAGCAGCGGTTTGACTAGCGGGAGCTACGAGCAGTACTTC.

This clonotype was counted at least ten times. The V gene is TRBV28, the J gene TRBJ1-5; 10 bases line up with TRBD1. The V and J ends lost 7 bases and 4 bases, in that order; junction bases with no gene match: 7. The CDR3 sequence is 15 residues long. Germline assignment: CDR1 MDHEN and CDR2 SYDVKM. CDR3 region: CASIKPGQGNQPQHF. CDR3 coding DNA: TGTGCCAGCATTAAGCCGGGACAGGGGAATCAGCCCCAGCATTTT.

The rearrangement joins TRBV20-1 to TRBJ2-5, with 13 bases lining up with TRBD2. Trimming cost V 6 bases and J 1 base; bases outside gene matches: 11. The length of the CDR3 is 17 residues. CDR1 is DFQATT and CDR2 is SNEGSKA in the germline V gene (reference sequence). Here the CDR3 DNA reads TGCAGTGCCCAGCGGACTAGCGGGAGAGCCTTCCAAGAGACCCAGTACTTC. Translating it yields CSAQRTSGRAFQETQYF.

This clonotype showed up many times. V gene TRBV6-1 combines with J gene TRBJ1-6; TRBD1 matches at 7 bases. This CDR3 has 16 amino acids. Germline CDR1 reads MNHNS; CDR2 reads SASEGT. V gave up 1 base and J gave up 6 bases; unmatched junction bases: 6. In DNA, the CDR3 is TGTGCCAGCAGTGAAGTACGAGGGGGCCCTAATTCACCCCTCCACTTT. Its protein is CASSEVRGGPNSPLHF.

Turning to this clonotype: Being one base from a much bigger clone, this may be a read error. J is TRBJ1-2 and V is TRBV7-2; 8 nucleotides agree with TRBD1. The CDR3 totals 13 residues. CDR1 and CDR2 (germline): SGHTA, FQGNSA. The DNA of the CDR3 is TGTGCCAGCAGCTTAAGTGTCCAGGGGGCCTACGCCTTC. Translating gives CASSLSVQGAYAF.

This chain links TRBV11-1 with TRBJ2-5, with D hard to call. This CDR3 spans 13 amino acids. V dropped 9 bases and J dropped 1 base, with 12 bases sitting between them. Germline V gene lookup returns CDR1 SGHAT and CDR2 FQDESV (reference sequence). Here the CDR3 DNA reads TGTGCCAGTGCGCCTAGAAGCCAAGAGACCCAGTACTTC. Translating it yields CASAPRSQETQYF.

The chain carries TRBV12-3 or TRBV12-4 and TRBJ2-7; weak D call: TRBD2 (6 bases). Trimming pared 2 bases from V and 6 bases from J, leaving 11 bases between. The CDR3 contains 13 residues. The CDR3 spells CASSLWRASEQYF. The CDR3 DNA reads as TGTGCCAGCAGTTTATGGAGGGCCAGCGAGCAGTACTTC.

This clonotype was detected many times. The chain has TRBV28 and TRBJ2-7; D is perhaps TRBD2 (5 bases). CDR1 and CDR2 from the germline V gene are MDHEN and SYDVKM. This CDR3 is built from 12 residues. The germline V and J ends were trimmed by 10 bases and 2 bases, with 12 bases remaining between them. CDR3 sequence reads: CAIGRTPYEQYF. The CDR3 nucleotides are TGTGCCATCGGTCGGACTCCCTACGAGCAGTACTTC.

This clonotype was counted a few times. The V and J genes are TRBV10-1 and TRBJ2-7; TRBD2 is a possible D gene (5 bases). Germline V CDR1 and CDR2: WNHNN, SYGVQD (reference sequence). The CDR3 is made up of 16 amino acids. V dropped 1 base and J dropped 4 bases, with 17 bases sitting between them. CDR3 amino acids: CASSEFRTGNSYEQYF. The CDR3 bases are TGCGCCAGCAGTGAGTTTCGGACGGGAAACTCTTACGAGCAGTACTTC.

This clonotype was picked up many times. The chain combines TRBV7-2 with TRBJ2-1, with 7 bases aligning to TRBD2. The CDR3 covers 15 residues. Per the germline V gene, CDR1 is SGHTA and CDR2 is FQGNSA. The trim removed 8 bases at V and 5 bases at J, leaving 12 bases unmatched. The CDR3 protein is CASGTRLAGHNEQFF. In DNA, the CDR3 is TGTGCCAGCGGTACCAGACTAGCCGGACACAATGAGCAGTTCTTC.

This clonotype has at least ten counts. The gene calls are TRBV6-1 and TRBJ1-5; 7 bases are a match to TRBD1. J lost 0 bases, V lost 4 bases, and 9 bases had no gene match. CDR1 is MNHNS, CDR2 SASEGT, per germline. CDR3 size: 17 residues. Here the CDR3 DNA reads TGTGCCAGCAGTGCAACAGGGGCCCTGTATAGCAATCAGCCCCAGCATTTT. Translated: CASSATGALYSNQPQHF.

This clonotype has a count of ten or more. The rearrangement links TRBV20-1 to TRBJ2-5; TRBD2 agrees at 8 bases. The CDR3 is made up of 16 amino acids. V gave up 3 bases and J gave up 5 bases; unmatched junction bases: 14. CDR1 and CDR2 (germline): DFQATT, SNEGSKA (reference sequence). CDR3 sequence (DNA): TGCAGTGCTAGCCATCTACTAGCGGTGGAAAGGGAGACCCAGTACTTC. The encoded protein is CSASHLLAVERETQYF.

In its sample, this clonotype was seen many times. This chain links TRBV28 with TRBJ2-4, with D possibly TRBD1 on 6 matching bases. Trimming took off 5 bases at V and 0 bases at J, with 20 bases between the two ends. The CDR3 length is 18 residues. Per germline, CDR1 MDHEN and CDR2 SYDVKM. The CDR3 reads CASSRAVGGRLAKNIQYF. In DNA form, the CDR3 reads TGTGCCAGCAGTAGGGCGGTAGGGGGAAGACTAGCCAAAAACATTCAGTACTTC.

This clonotype was found many times. The V and J genes are TRBV30 and TRBJ1-1; 7 bases match TRBD1. The V gene end was trimmed by 3 bases and the J gene end by 3 bases; junction bases not matched to a gene: 13. The CDR3 sequence is 16 residues long. CDR1 GTSNPN and CDR2 SVGIG come from the germline V gene (reference sequence). In DNA, the CDR3 is TGTGCCTGGAGCCGGGAGGGGGCCTGGAGGGACACTGAAGCTTTCTTT. Translated, it gives CAWSREGAWRDTEAFF. Together with reference TRBV30 and TRBJ1-1, the CDR3 gives the full variable domain: SQTIHQWPATLVQPVGSPLSLECTVEGTSNPNLYWYRQAAGRGLQLLFYSVGIGQISSEVPQNLSASRPQDRQFILSSKKLLLSDSGFYLCAWSREGAWRDTEAFFGQGTRLTVV.

This clonotype appeared many times. The chain links TRBV28 to TRBJ1-1; the D is unclear. The length of the CDR3 is 10 residues. V was cut by 7 bases and J by 10 bases, with 10 bases left in between. Germline CDR1 is MDHEN and CDR2 is SYDVKM. CDR3 coding DNA: TGTGCCAGCAATGGGGTTAGAGCTTTCTTT. Its translation is CASNGVRAFF.